This T cell receptor beta chain appears in the sequencing data of a study of OX40 agonist ivuxolimab in advanced cancers. Looking at the study overall: The patients received agonistic anti-OX40 (CD134) antibody ivuxolimab. Three patients, one with hepatocellular carcinoma and two with cutaneous melanoma, achieved partial responses.

V lost 3 bases and J 0 bases, leaving 9 bases between the germline ends. CDR1 and CDR2 (germline): KGHSH, LQKENI. This CDR3 spans 15 amino acids. Study-wide points: Partial responders at 0.1-3.0 mg/kg had among the lowest clonal expansion. Clonal expansion by week 6 occurred in CD4+ and CD8+ blood T cells (at 0.1 to 3.0 mg/kg).

Details on this clone: The target antigen is unknown.

Only in-frame clones appear in the TCRdb table, and some are missing; sequencing was by immunoSEQ multiplex PCR. Of about 110,000 clones listed, approximately 89% are singletons. J is TRBJ1-3 and V is TRBV18; D ambiguous. This sample comprised CD4+ or CD8+ T cells sorted from blood, obtained in a trial of the OX40 agonist ivuxolimab. The clonotype originates from an adult with an advanced solid tumor such as melanoma, head and neck, liver or kidney cancer. In DNA form, the CDR3 reads TGTGCCAGCTCACCGCAGAGTAGCTCTGGAAACACCATATATTTT. Translation: CASSPQSSSGNTIYF.